The 11 T cell receptor beta chains presented below share a single source sample, sequenced in a study of beta chain features in type 1 diabetes. The entirety of the isolated RNA underwent reverse transcription, so expressed TCRB transcripts were sequenced. Repertoires were generated with immunoSEQ multiplex PCR, while TCRdb's copy carries only in-frame clones and drops some. Of about 470,000 clones listed, approximately 30% were seen once; the top ten hold 0.05% to 0.07%. Sequenced: naive CD4+ T cells from blood. Every receptor here comes from a man aged 18 to 30 in good health.

The gene calls are TRBV30 and TRBJ2-5; 9 nucleotides line up with TRBD1. Germline values: CDR1 GTSNPN, CDR2 SVGIG (reference sequence). The junction had 9 bases not matched to a gene; V was cut back by 3 bases and J by 4 bases. The CDR3 totals 15 residues. CDR3 in DNA: TGTGCCTGGAGGCACCGGGACAGGGCAAGAGAGACCCAGTACTTC. This gives the protein CAWRHRDRARETQYF.

This clone turned up a few times. The chain links TRBV27 to TRBJ2-5; 7 nucleotides agree with TRBD1. CDR1 MNHEY and CDR2 SMNVEV come from the germline V gene (reference sequence). The V and J ends lost 6 bases and 1 base, in that order; junction bases with no gene match: 14. The CDR3 contains 17 residues. The CDR3 DNA follows: TGTGCCAGCAGGCCATACTCCGTGACAGGGCCCCAAGAGACCCAGTACTTC. Protein: CASRPYSVTGPQETQYF.

The chain has TRBV7-6 and TRBJ1-1, with TRBD1 matching over 8 bases. This CDR3 comprises 14 residues. J was trimmed by 1 base and V by 4 bases; bases with no gene match: 2. Per germline, CDR1 SGHVS and CDR2 FNYEAQ. CDR3: CASSSGQENTEAFF. DNA of the CDR3: TGTGCCAGCAGCTCGGGACAGGAGAACACTGAAGCTTTCTTT.

This clone was counted a few times. The chain links TRBV18 to TRBJ2-7, with 8 bases fitting TRBD1. The germline V gene encodes CDR1 KGHSH and CDR2 LQKENI. Germline trimming cut 3 bases from V and 6 bases from J; bases unmatched to any gene: 7. The CDR3 length is 14 residues. CDR3 sequence reads: CASSPTPQGAEQYF. The CDR3 DNA reads as TGTGCCAGCTCACCTACCCCGCAGGGGGCCGAGCAGTACTTC.

The genes are TRBV10-3 and TRBJ2-7, with 10 bases matching TRBD2. The germline gives CDR1 ENHRY, CDR2 SYGVKD. The CDR3 extends over 15 amino acids. The ends lost 4 bases at V and 2 bases at J; junction bases unmatched: 5. For the CDR3, the DNA is TGTGCCATCAGTGCTAGCGGGAGTAGCGCCTACGAGCAGTACTTC. Encoded protein: CAISASGSSAYEQYF.

This chain joins TRBV10-3 and TRBJ2-1, with 8 bases fitting TRBD2. The CDR3 is 15 residues long. J lost 8 bases, V lost 2 bases, and 8 bases had no gene match. CDR1 ENHRY and CDR2 SYGVKD come from the germline V gene. CDR3: CAISEGAGAGHEQFF. The CDR3 DNA is TGTGCCATCAGTGAGGGAGCGGGAGCCGGCCATGAGCAGTTCTTC.

The genes are TRBV15 and TRBJ2-7, with D unclear. The germline V gene encodes CDR1 LNHNV and CDR2 YYDKDF (reference sequence). The CDR3 covers 13 residues. Trimming shortened V by 2 bases and J by 2 bases, and 7 bases separated the two germline ends. The CDR3 loop is CATSRHPTYEQYF. The CDR3 region has the DNA TGTGCCACCAGCAGACACCCCACCTACGAGCAGTACTTC.

This clone was counted only a few times. The V call is TRBV4-3, the J call TRBJ2-1; D gene uncertain. In germline, CDR1 is LGHNA, CDR2 YSLEER. The CDR3 runs 15 residues. Trimming removed 6 bases from V and 0 bases from J, with 12 bases in between. CDR3: CASRLSSSSYNEQFF. CDR3 nucleotide sequence: TGCGCCAGCAGGCTCAGCAGTAGCTCCTACAATGAGCAGTTCTTC.

This clone was seen more than once but under ten times. The DNA for the CDR3 is TGTGCCTGGAGAAACAGGGGATCGGATGGCTACACCTTC. This codes for CAWRNRGSDGYTF. This chain uses TRBV30 with TRBJ1-2; 7 positions match TRBD1. The CDR3 totals 13 residues. Germline lookup yields CDR1 GTSNPN and CDR2 SVGIG (reference sequence). Trimming cost V 3 bases and J 6 bases; bases outside gene matches: 7. Variable domain in full (rest from reference TRBV30 and TRBJ1-2): SQTIHQWPATLVQPVGSPLSLECTVEGTSNPNLYWYRQAAGRGLQLLFYSVGIGQISSEVPQNLSASRPQDRQFILSSKKLLLSDSGFYLCAWRNRGSDGYTFGSGTRLTVV.

The chain links TRBV29-1 to TRBJ2-7; no clear D. The CDR3 has 12 residues. Trimming left V 6 bases short and J 0 bases short, with 9 bases between. In germline, CDR1 is SQVTM, CDR2 ANQGSEA. Here the CDR3 DNA reads TGCAGCGTAGAGGACGACTCCTACGAGCAGTACTTC. Its protein product is CSVEDDSYEQYF.

This clone has just a few counts. The V call is TRBV27, the J call TRBJ2-1; 15 positions match TRBD2. CDR1 MNHEY and CDR2 SMNVEV come from the germline V gene (reference sequence). The CDR3 is 16 residues long. V gave up 5 bases and J gave up 9 bases; unmatched junction bases: 8. The CDR3 DNA follows: TGTGCCAGCAGTCCAGGACTAGCGGGAGGGCCGGGTGAGCAGTTCTTC. Protein sequence: CASSPGLAGGPGEQFF.